One sample yielded the 27 T cell receptor beta chains listed below, sequenced in a study of shared clonotypes between healthy human individuals. TCRdb's table, derived via immunoSEQ multiplex PCR, lists solely in-frame clones and lacks some. The sample has approximately 1.1 million clones, 75% to 85% seen once. The specimen was memory CD4+ T cells from PBMCs. Subset specified: CD45RA-negative fraction. The origin of the receptors is a man between 18 and 35 years old in good health. Some clones in this sample may be carry-over from other donors' samples.

The chain couples TRBV5-6 to TRBJ2-1; no definite D call. Trimming pared 4 bases from V and 10 bases from J, leaving 15 bases between. Germline V gene data show CDR1 as SGHDT and CDR2 as YYEEEE. The CDR3 is made up of 13 amino acids. CDR3: CASSPGPSVEQFF. CDR3 DNA sequence: TGTGCCAGCAGCCCTGGGCCCTCAGTAGAGCAGTTCTTC.

A word on this clone: Other nucleotide sequences from this sample produce the same CDR3. CDR3 sequence (DNA): TGTGCCAGCTCCCAAGGACAGAACACCGGGGAGCTGTTTTTT. Its translation: CASSQGQNTGELFF. The chain is built from TRBV18 and TRBJ2-2; D possibly corresponds to TRBD1 (5 bases). The CDR3 loop spans 14 amino acids. CDR1 and CDR2 from the germline V gene are KGHSH and LQKENI. V lost 6 bases and J lost 1, with 9 bases in between.

This clone was recorded at least ten times. V gene TRBV10-1 combines with J gene TRBJ2-1; D possibly corresponds to TRBD2 (5 bases). The V and J ends lost 3 bases and 5 bases respectively, with 11 bases between them. The CDR3 extends over 14 amino acids. The germline CDR1 and CDR2 sequences are WNHNN and SYGVQD (reference sequence). CDR3 DNA sequence: TGCGCCAGCAGTGATTACGGGAAAAACAATGAGCAGTTCTTC. Its protein is CASSDYGKNNEQFF.

In its sample, this clone was seen a few times. The CDR3 loop is CASSRTFTGTEAFF. CDR3 nucleotide sequence: TGTGCCAGCAGCCGTACCTTTACAGGGACTGAAGCTTTCTTT. The chain is built from TRBV6-1 and TRBJ1-1; D is perhaps TRBD1 (6 bases). Germline assignment: CDR1 MNHNS and CDR2 SASEGT. The CDR3 runs 14 residues. V lost 6 bases and J lost 5, with 16 bases in between.

CDR3 DNA: TGTGCCACCAGCGGACACTACGAGCAGTACTTC. Protein: CATSGHYEQYF. The chain combines TRBV15 with TRBJ2-7, with D tentatively TRBD1 (5 bases). This CDR3 spans 11 amino acids. The V gene's germline CDR1 is LNHNV and CDR2 YYDKDF (reference sequence). V dropped 5 bases and J dropped 3 bases, with 5 bases sitting between them.

The chain recombines TRBV5-5 with TRBJ2-7; D not certain. The germline CDR1 and CDR2 sequences are SGHKS and YYEKEE (reference sequence). This CDR3 region has 13 residues. V lost 3 bases and J lost 3, with 10 bases in between. The CDR3 sequence: CASSSRINYEQYF. DNA for the CDR3: TGTGCCAGCAGCTCCCGCATAAACTACGAGCAGTACTTC.

In this sample, this clone turned up a few times. The chain recombines TRBV5-1 with TRBJ2-3; 11 bases are a match to TRBD1. This CDR3 is built from 14 residues. Germline V lookup: CDR1 SGHRS, CDR2 YFSETQ. The V and J ends lost 7 bases and 6 bases, in that order; junction bases with no gene match: 7. CDR3: CASDYGQGADTQYF. CDR3 nucleotide sequence: TGCGCCAGCGACTATGGACAGGGGGCGGATACGCAGTATTTT.

This clone was seen at least ten times. This chain connects TRBV4-1 to TRBJ2-1, with 9 bases matching TRBD2. The CDR3 is made up of 14 amino acids. The germline V gene has CDR1 MGHRA and CDR2 YSYEKL. V lost 3 bases and J lost 10; bases outside the gene matches: 7. The CDR3 here is CASSHPGLAWEQFF. In DNA, the CDR3 is TGCGCCAGCAGCCATCCGGGACTAGCATGGGAGCAGTTCTTC.

The gene calls are TRBV7-3 and TRBJ2-1, with 8 bases fitting TRBD2. This CDR3 contains 16 residues. The J segment lost 4 bases and the V segment lost 5 bases, leaving 10 bases of the junction unmatched. Per germline, CDR1 SGHTA and CDR2 FQGTGA. The CDR3 coding sequence is TGTGCCAGCAGCCAGAGGCTCCGGGAGGGATACAATGAGCAGTTCTTC. Protein product: CASSQRLREGYNEQFF.

The chain carries TRBV15 and TRBJ1-5; the D is unclear. V was cut by 2 bases and J by 2 bases, with 10 bases left in between. This CDR3 has 15 amino acids. Germline assignment: CDR1 LNHNV and CDR2 YYDKDF (reference sequence). The CDR3 sequence: CATSRRGRGNQPQHF. The DNA of the CDR3 is TGTGCCACCAGCAGAAGAGGTCGAGGCAATCAGCCCCAGCATTTT.

This clone was detected only once. The chain uses TRBV6-1 and TRBJ2-7, with D perhaps matching TRBD2 (5 bases). Looked up from germline, CDR1 is MNHNS and CDR2 is SASEGT. Trimming removed 3 bases from V and 1 base from J, with 10 bases in between. The CDR3 extends over 14 amino acids. CDR3 in amino acids: CASSESWTSYEQYF. The CDR3 region has the DNA TGTGCCAGCAGTGAGAGTTGGACTTCCTACGAGCAGTACTTC.

This chain joins TRBV29-1 and TRBJ1-4, with TRBD1 identical over 10 bases. The CDR3 runs to 14 residues. The trim removed 4 bases at V and 7 bases at J, leaving 6 bases unmatched. CDR1 and CDR2 from the germline V gene are SQVTM and ANQGSEA. For the CDR3, the DNA is TGCAGCGTTGGAGGGGGACAGGGGAGTGAAAAACTGTTTTTT. The encoded protein is CSVGGGQGSEKLFF.

V gene TRBV6-1 combines with J gene TRBJ2-1; 11 bases line up with TRBD1. CDR3 length equals 14 residues. Germline-derived CDR1 and CDR2 are MNHNS and SASEGT. V trimming: 5 bases; J trimming: 7 bases; junction bases outside the gene matches: 4. CDR3 sequence: CASSLDRGRNEQFF. The CDR3 region has the DNA TGTGCCAGCAGTTTGGACAGGGGGCGTAATGAGCAGTTCTTC.

This chain uses TRBV18 with TRBJ2-7, with a tentative D call TRBD2 (5 bases). Trimming removed 4 bases from V and 5 bases from J, with 12 bases in between. From germline, CDR1 is KGHSH and CDR2 LQKENI. The CDR3 is made up of 13 amino acids. The CDR3 reads CASSLSLGNEQYF. For the CDR3, the DNA is TGTGCCAGCTCACTTTCCCTCGGGAACGAGCAGTACTTC.

This clone was counted between two and nine times. The gene calls are TRBV28 and TRBJ2-7, with TRBD2 matching 10 bases. The CDR3 contains 18 residues. Germline V gives CDR1 MDHEN, CDR2 SYDVKM. V was pared by 6 bases and J by 1 base, with 15 bases of the junction left unmatched. CDR3 sequence: CASRRAPRASGSSYEQYF. CDR3 nucleotide sequence: TGTGCCAGCAGGAGAGCCCCCCGGGCTAGCGGGAGTTCCTACGAGCAGTACTTC.

The V gene is TRBV11-2, the J gene TRBJ1-2; D remains ambiguous. Trimming left V 5 bases short and J 2 bases short, with 6 bases between. CDR1 and CDR2 from the germline V gene are SGHAT and FQNNGV. The CDR3 extends over 12 amino acids. The CDR3 loop is CASSPINYGYTF. The CDR3 DNA follows: TGTGCCAGCAGCCCAATAAACTATGGCTACACCTTC. The full variable domain, rest sourced from reference TRBV11-2 and TRBJ1-2, is EAGVAQSPRYKIIEKRQSVAFWCNPISGHATLYWYQQILGQGPKLLIQFQNNGVVDDSQLPKDRFSAERLKGVDSTLKIQPAKLEDSAVYLCASSPINYGYTFGSGTRLTVV.

In this sample, this clone turned up once. The sample has other DNA sequences that encode this CDR3 too. This chain connects TRBV28 to TRBJ2-7; 8 bases align to TRBD2. The CDR3 length is 12 residues. Germline CDR1 MDHEN, CDR2 SYDVKM. V gave up 5 bases and J gave up 4 bases; unmatched junction bases: 1. This chain's CDR3 is CASSRGGYEQYF. DNA of the CDR3: TGTGCCAGCAGTCGGGGGGGGTACGAGCAGTACTTC.

A single count supports this clone. The chain carries TRBV6-4 and TRBJ1-5; no firm D call. Germline V gives CDR1 MRHNA, CDR2 SNTAGT. The CDR3 sequence is 13 residues long. Trimming pared 0 bases from V and 6 bases from J, leaving 6 bases between. The CDR3 is CASSDSSGQPQHF. As DNA, the CDR3 is TGTGCCAGCAGTGACTCGTCTGGTCAGCCCCAGCATTTT.

This rearrangement joins TRBV30 to TRBJ2-2, with D unresolved. CDR3 length equals 13 residues. The germline gives CDR1 GTSNPN, CDR2 SVGIG (reference sequence). The V gene lost 0 bases and the J gene lost 9 bases, with 11 bases spanning the gap. The CDR3 loop reads CAWSVVRGRELFF. In DNA, the CDR3 is TGTGCCTGGAGTGTAGTCCGAGGCCGGGAGCTGTTTTTT.

The V call is TRBV5-1, the J call TRBJ2-1, with no clear D. The CDR3 sequence is 13 residues long. V lost 4 bases to trimming and J lost 0 bases, with 5 bases between them. Looked up from germline, CDR1 is SGHRS and CDR2 is YFSETQ. The CDR3 sequence: CASSASSYNEQFF. The CDR3, as DNA: TGCGCCAGCAGCGCAAGCTCCTACAATGAGCAGTTCTTC.

The chain recombines TRBV30 with TRBJ1-2, with D unclear. Germline V gene sequence: CDR1 GTSNPN, CDR2 SVGIG (reference sequence). Trimming took off 0 bases at V and 4 bases at J, with 9 bases between the two ends. This CDR3 has 13 amino acids. DNA of the CDR3: TGTGCCTGGAGTGTTCACAGAACCTATGGCTACACCTTC. Translated: CAWSVHRTYGYTF. Variable domain in full (rest from reference TRBV30 and TRBJ1-2): SQTIHQWPATLVQPVGSPLSLECTVEGTSNPNLYWYRQAAGRGLQLLFYSVGIGQISSEVPQNLSASRPQDRQFILSSKKLLLSDSGFYLCAWSVHRTYGYTFGSGTRLTVV.

The chain carries TRBV4-1 and TRBJ2-7; D is perhaps TRBD2 (5 bases). The V and J ends lost 1 base and 4 bases respectively, with 14 bases between them. This CDR3 region has 15 residues. Germline V gene lookup returns CDR1 MGHRA and CDR2 YSYEKL. CDR3 DNA: TGCGCCAGCAGCCAAGTCCTAGCTGCGTTTTACGAGCAGTACTTC. It is translated as CASSQVLAAFYEQYF.

This clone has ten or more counts. V gene TRBV4-3 combines with J gene TRBJ2-3; D is unclear. V was cut by 1 base and J by 5 bases, with 19 bases left in between. Germline CDR1 is LGHNA and CDR2 is YSLEER. This CDR3 has 17 residues. The CDR3 sequence: CASSQGPRRPALDTQYF. For the CDR3, the DNA is TGCGCCAGCAGCCAAGGTCCCCGCAGACCGGCATTAGATACGCAGTATTTT.

This clone was detected a few times. Other nucleotide sequences in the sample specify the same CDR3. The chain uses TRBV28 and TRBJ2-3; D unresolved. The CDR3 is made up of 12 amino acids. From germline, CDR1 is MDHEN and CDR2 SYDVKM. V was trimmed by 6 bases and J by 2 bases, leaving 6 bases between them. CDR3 residues: CASSSYTDTQYF. In DNA, the CDR3 is TGTGCCAGCAGCTCCTACACAGATACGCAGTATTTT.

The rearrangement links TRBV28 to TRBJ1-4, with D hard to call. CDR3 length: 12 amino acids. Trimming took off 6 bases at V and 3 bases at J, with 5 bases between the two ends. Germline V gives CDR1 MDHEN, CDR2 SYDVKM. The DNA for the CDR3 is TGTGCCAGCAGATCGCCTAATGAAAAACTGTTTTTT. As protein: CASRSPNEKLFF.

The V gene is TRBV28, the J gene TRBJ1-1, with no clear D. CDR3 length: 14 residues. Germline V gene data show CDR1 as MDHEN and CDR2 as SYDVKM. Trimming pared 7 bases from V and 5 bases from J, leaving 17 bases between. The CDR3 DNA follows: TGTGCCAGCACCGTAATCGGGGTAGGGACTGAAGCTTTCTTT. Translating it yields CASTVIGVGTEAFF.

This chain links TRBV19 with TRBJ2-1; D tentatively fits TRBD1 or TRBD2 (5 bases each). The CDR3 has 17 residues. V was clipped by 4 bases and J by 3 bases, with 19 bases between them. Looked up from germline, CDR1 is LNHDA and CDR2 is SQIVND (reference sequence). In DNA, the CDR3 is TGTGCCAGTAGTAATGCCCCCGCCGGGGCCAACTACAATGAGCAGTTCTTC. Its protein is CASSNAPAGANYNEQFF.